The 29 T cell receptor beta chains below were found in one sample sequenced in a study of T cell responses to AZD1222 COVID-19 vaccine. The data were produced by immunoSEQ multiplex PCR, yet TCRdb's version contains in-frame clones alone and is incomplete. The profile shows some 130,000 clones, roughly 92% of them singletons. The sequencing here drew on peripheral blood, taken 28 days after the second AZD1222 dose. Receptors were obtained from an adult who received the AZD1222 COVID-19 vaccine.

The chain joins TRBV24-1 to TRBJ1-2; D gene uncertain. CDR1 is KGHDR and CDR2 is SFDVKD in the germline V gene. This CDR3 region has 12 residues. The germline V and J ends were trimmed by 3 bases and 9 bases, with 10 bases remaining between them. The CDR3 sequence: CATSDPSGSYTF. CDR3 in DNA: TGTGCCACCAGTGATCCCAGTGGCAGCTACACCTTC.

The chain links TRBV24-1 to TRBJ1-2; D call uncertain. CDR1 KGHDR and CDR2 SFDVKD come from the germline V gene. V was shortened by 2 bases and J by 7 bases, with 10 bases between the two germline ends. This CDR3 region has 13 residues. The CDR3, as DNA: TGTGCCACCAGTGATTATAGGGTCGGTGGCTACACCTTC. It specifies CATSDYRVGGYTF.

This rearrangement joins TRBV5-5 to TRBJ2-7; TRBD1 aligns across 8 bases. The CDR3 covers 16 residues. Looked up from germline, CDR1 is SGHKS and CDR2 is YYEKEE (reference sequence). V shed 2 bases and J 0 bases; nucleotides not matched to a gene: 7. In nucleotides, the CDR3 is TGTGCCAGCAGCTTAATTCAGGGGGCTTTCTCCTACGAGCAGTACTTC. Its protein is CASSLIQGAFSYEQYF. Drawing the rest from reference TRBV5-5 and TRBJ2-7, the complete variable domain is DAGVTQSPTHLIKTRGQQVTLRCSPISGHKSVSWYQQVLGQGPQFIFQYYEKEERGRGNFPDRFSARQFPNYSSELNVNALLLGDSALYLCASSLIQGAFSYEQYFGPGTRLTVT.

V is TRBV3-1 (or the pseudogene TRBV3-2) and J is TRBJ2-7, with D perhaps matching TRBD1 (6 bases). With 1 base removed from V and 6 bases from J, the gap between germline ends came to 13 bases. The V gene's germline CDR1 is LGHDT and CDR2 YNNKEL (reference sequence). The CDR3 runs 14 residues. DNA for the CDR3: TGTGCCAGCAGCCAAGTCGAGAGAGGGGGCGAGCAGTACTTC. Its translation: CASSQVERGGEQYF.

This clone was seen just once. The rearrangement uses TRBV7-2 and TRBJ2-3; D uncertain. This CDR3 contains 12 residues. Germline assignment: CDR1 SGHTA and CDR2 FQGNSA. The V gene lost 5 bases and the J gene lost 4 bases, with 7 bases spanning the gap. CDR3 protein: CASSLGPDTQYF. The CDR3 bases are TGTGCCAGCAGCCTCGGCCCAGATACGCAGTATTTT.

The sample holds one count of this clone. This chain uses TRBV5-4 with TRBJ1-1, with D maybe TRBD1 (5 bases). Germline values: CDR1 SGHNT, CDR2 YYREEE (reference sequence). Trimming removed 3 bases at V and 4 bases at J, with 16 bases between. This CDR3 has 15 residues. The CDR3 DNA reads TGTGCCAGCAGCTGGGAGAGGGGAGGGACCACTGAAGCTTTCTTT. This encodes CASSWERGGTTEAFF. The full variable domain, rest sourced from reference TRBV5-4 and TRBJ1-1, is ETGVTQSPTHLIKTRGQQVTLRCSSQSGHNTVSWYQQALGQGPQFIFQYYREEENGRGNFPPRFSGLQFPNYSSELNVNALELDDSALYLCASSWERGGTTEAFFGQGTRLTVV.

The chain has TRBV29-1 and TRBJ1-3, with TRBD1 identical over 7 bases. CDR1 is SQVTM and CDR2 is ANQGSEA in the germline V gene. CDR3 size: 16 residues. J gave up 0 bases and V 0 bases, and 5 bases lay outside the gene matches. CDR3 in amino acids: CSVEDLRDSSGNTIYF. CDR3 bases: TGCAGCGTTGAAGATCTTCGGGACAGCTCTGGAAACACCATATATTTT.

V gene TRBV19 combines with J gene TRBJ1-1; D call uncertain. V was clipped by 3 bases and J by 3 bases, with 14 bases between them. CDR1 LNHDA and CDR2 SQIVND come from the germline V gene (reference sequence). This CDR3 has 15 residues. The CDR3 coding sequence is TGTGCCAGTAGTATTGGTCCCGAGAGGGACACTGAAGCTTTCTTT. Translated, it gives CASSIGPERDTEAFF.

The chain employs TRBV15 and TRBJ1-6; D ambiguous. Germline assignment: CDR1 LNHNV and CDR2 YYDKDF (reference sequence). The CDR3 sequence is 14 residues long. The germline V and J ends were trimmed by 8 bases and 0 bases, with 8 bases remaining between them. CDR3 amino acids: CATGRSSYNSPLHF. CDR3 sequence (DNA): TGTGCCACCGGGCGGAGCTCCTATAATTCACCCCTCCACTTT.

The rearrangement joins TRBV3-1 (or the pseudogene TRBV3-2) to TRBJ2-3; 8 nucleotides agree with TRBD1. Germline assignment: CDR1 LGHDT and CDR2 YNNKEL (reference sequence). There are 16 residues in the CDR3. Unmatched junction bases numbered 6, after V lost 2 bases and J lost 2 bases. CDR3 residues: CASSQQGAVITDTQYF. In DNA form, the CDR3 reads TGTGCCAGCAGCCAACAGGGGGCGGTTATCACAGATACGCAGTATTTT.

The gene calls are TRBV7-3 and TRBJ2-1; 14 nucleotides line up with TRBD2. CDR1 and CDR2 (germline): SGHTA, FQGTGA. The V gene end was trimmed by 4 bases and the J gene end by 7 bases; junction bases not matched to a gene: 3. The CDR3 runs to 15 residues. The CDR3 nucleotides read TGTGCCAGCAGCTGGGGACTAGCGGGGGCTAATGAGCAGTTCTTC. Protein: CASSWGLAGANEQFF. Looking up the rest from reference TRBV7-3 and TRBJ2-1 gives the full variable domain: GAGVSQTPSNKVTEKGKYVELRCDPISGHTALYWYRQSLGQGPEFLIYFQGTGAADDSGLPNDRFFAVRPEGSVSTLKIQRTERGDSAVYLCASSWGLAGANEQFFGPGTRLTVL.

This chain uses TRBV5-1 with TRBJ2-5; TRBD2 might be the D (6 bases). The length of the CDR3 is 13 residues. Trimming left V 1 base short and J 5 bases short, with 9 bases between. Germline values: CDR1 SGHRS, CDR2 YFSETQ. CDR3 coding DNA: TGCGCCAGCAGCTTGAGGGGAGGCGAGACCCAGTACTTC. This sequence encodes CASSLRGGETQYF.

The chain recombines TRBV30 with TRBJ2-7; a possible D gene is TRBD1 (5 bases). Germline V gene lookup returns CDR1 GTSNPN and CDR2 SVGIG (reference sequence). The CDR3 covers 13 residues. The V gene lost 4 bases and the J gene lost 2 bases, with 12 bases spanning the gap. The CDR3 region is CAWNRQFAYEQYF. In DNA, the CDR3 is TGTGCCTGGAATCGACAGTTCGCCTACGAGCAGTACTTC.

The chain has TRBV19 and TRBJ1-5, with D hard to call. Deletions cut 8 bases from V and 2 bases from J, with 10 bases between. Germline V gene data show CDR1 as LNHDA and CDR2 as SQIVND (reference sequence). The CDR3 runs to 13 residues. The CDR3 region is CASQGQRNQPQHF. In nucleotides, the CDR3 is TGTGCCAGTCAAGGGCAGCGCAATCAGCCCCAGCATTTT.

The rearrangement uses TRBV5-1 and TRBJ1-3, with 8 bases matching TRBD1. J gave up 0 bases and V 7 bases, and 0 bases lay outside the gene matches. The germline V gene has CDR1 SGHRS and CDR2 YFSETQ. This CDR3 is built from 13 residues. In DNA form, the CDR3 reads TGCGCCAGCGGACAGGGCTCTGGAAACACCATATATTTT. Translation gives CASGQGSGNTIYF.

The gene calls are TRBV7-8 and TRBJ1-4; D is possibly TRBD1 (6 bases). Trimming pared 3 bases from V and 4 bases from J, leaving 9 bases between. The germline gives CDR1 SGHVS, CDR2 FQNEAQ. The CDR3 runs to 14 residues. CDR3 DNA: TGTGCCAGCAGCTTTGGGACAAATAATGAAAAACTGTTTTTT. Its translation: CASSFGTNNEKLFF.

The chain uses TRBV7-3 and TRBJ2-5, with TRBD2 matching 10 bases. The germline V gene encodes CDR1 SGHTA and CDR2 FQGTGA. Germline trimming cut 2 bases from V and 2 bases from J; bases unmatched to any gene: 8. This CDR3 spans 17 amino acids. CDR3 protein: CASSLLGLAGEQETQYF. DNA for the CDR3: TGTGCCAGCAGCTTACTTGGGCTAGCGGGAGAACAAGAGACCCAGTACTTC.

The CDR3 DNA is TGTGCCAGCAGACTAGCGGGAGTACCGTACGAGCAGTACTTC. Protein: CASRLAGVPYEQYF. The V gene is TRBV2, the J gene TRBJ2-7; 11 bases match TRBD2. Germline CDR1 reads SNHLY; CDR2 reads FYNNEI. V trimming: 6 bases; J trimming: 4 bases; junction bases outside the gene matches: 5. The CDR3 runs to 14 residues.

V and J are TRBV3-1 (or the pseudogene TRBV3-2) and TRBJ1-1; D is possibly TRBD1 (6 bases). The V gene's germline CDR1 is LGHDT and CDR2 YNNKEL (reference sequence). Trimming left V 3 bases short and J 1 base short, with 9 bases between. The length of the CDR3 is 14 residues. The CDR3 DNA sequence: TGTGCCAGCAGCCACGAGGACAGGAACACTGAAGCTTTCTTT. It is translated as CASSHEDRNTEAFF.

The CDR3 sequence: CASSLGGRGTEAFF. The CDR3 coding sequence is TGTGCCAGCAGCTTAGGCGGCCGGGGGACTGAAGCTTTCTTT. V is TRBV7-9 and J is TRBJ1-1, with a tentative D call TRBD1 (5 bases). Between the trimmed V and J ends, which lost 1 base and 5 bases, there was a span of 11 bases. The V gene's germline CDR1 is SEHNR and CDR2 FQNEAQ (reference sequence). This CDR3 region has 14 residues.

The chain couples TRBV5-5 to TRBJ1-1, with D maybe TRBD1 (6 bases). The CDR3 is made up of 14 amino acids. Germline V lookup: CDR1 SGHKS, CDR2 YYEKEE (reference sequence). V dropped 4 bases and J dropped 2 bases, with 12 bases sitting between them. The CDR3 DNA reads as TGTGCCAGCAGCCCCGGGACACTAAACACTGAAGCTTTCTTT. This codes for CASSPGTLNTEAFF.

The chain carries TRBV4-3 and TRBJ2-6, with D perhaps TRBD2 (6 bases). The V gene lost 0 bases and the J gene lost 4 bases, with 13 bases spanning the gap. Germline V gene sequence: CDR1 LGHNA, CDR2 YSLEER. The CDR3 spans 17 residues. This chain's CDR3 is CASSQEVGGSGANVLTF. CDR3 coding DNA: TGCGCCAGCAGCCAAGAAGTTGGGGGGTCAGGGGCCAACGTCCTGACTTTC.

The rearrangement links TRBV5-1 to TRBJ1-2; D call uncertain. V was shortened by 2 bases and J by 1 base, with 6 bases between the two germline ends. Looked up from germline, CDR1 is SGHRS and CDR2 is YFSETQ. This CDR3 contains 13 residues. In DNA form, the CDR3 reads TGCGCCAGCAGCTTCGGCGGTAACTATGGCTACACCTTC. The encoded protein is CASSFGGNYGYTF.

This chain links TRBV11-3 with TRBJ1-1; TRBD1 might be the D (5 bases). The CDR3 runs to 13 residues. Germline CDR1 SGHNT, CDR2 YENEEA. Trimming cost V 5 bases and J 2 bases, with 9 bases left between them. The CDR3 DNA reads as TGTGCCAGCAGCGTGACAGTTAACACTGAAGCTTTCTTT. It specifies CASSVTVNTEAFF.

The chain joins TRBV5-6 to TRBJ1-2, with 7 positions matching TRBD1. The CDR3 loop spans 15 amino acids. CDR1 is SGHDT, CDR2 YYEEEE, per germline. Trimming removed 3 bases from V and 3 bases from J; junction bases left unmatched: 8. The CDR3 here is CASSSLKDRDYGYTF. As DNA, the CDR3 is TGTGCCAGCAGCTCTCTTAAAGACAGGGACTATGGCTACACCTTC.

The chain uses TRBV7-9 and TRBJ2-4, with a weak D call TRBD1 (6 bases). Looked up from germline, CDR1 is SEHNR and CDR2 is FQNEAQ (reference sequence). The CDR3 covers 14 residues. Trimming cost V 0 bases and J 6 bases, with 9 bases left between them. The CDR3 loop reads CASSLARGSNIQYF. The CDR3 coding sequence is TGTGCCAGCAGCTTAGCCAGGGGATCAAACATTCAGTACTTC.

The chain recombines TRBV7-2 with TRBJ2-1, with a possible D match to TRBD2 (5 bases). Germline values: CDR1 SGHTA, CDR2 FQGNSA. There are 14 residues in the CDR3. V was shortened by 4 bases and J by 5 bases, with 12 bases between the two germline ends. CDR3 in amino acids: CASSSPSGHNEQFF. The DNA of the CDR3 is TGTGCCAGCAGCTCCCCCAGCGGACACAATGAGCAGTTCTTC.

V and J are TRBV10-3 and TRBJ1-5; 8 nucleotides line up with TRBD1. The CDR3 is 19 amino acids. Germline assignment: CDR1 ENHRY and CDR2 SYGVKD. With 0 bases clipped from V and 0 bases from J, the junction kept 10 bases outside the gene matches. The CDR3, as DNA: TGTGCCATCAGTGAGTCGCGTGACAGGGGCCCTCTTAGCAATCAGCCCCAGCATTTT. It encodes CAISESRDRGPLSNQPQHF.

This chain links TRBV2 with TRBJ1-2; TRBD1 might be the D (5 bases). This CDR3 spans 13 amino acids. The germline V gene has CDR1 SNHLY and CDR2 FYNNEI. The V end lost 3 bases, the J end lost 5 bases, and 10 bases lay between the germline ends. CDR3 in DNA: TGTGCCAGCAGTGAGGGGGGAACTTATGGCTACACCTTC. Its protein is CASSEGGTYGYTF.